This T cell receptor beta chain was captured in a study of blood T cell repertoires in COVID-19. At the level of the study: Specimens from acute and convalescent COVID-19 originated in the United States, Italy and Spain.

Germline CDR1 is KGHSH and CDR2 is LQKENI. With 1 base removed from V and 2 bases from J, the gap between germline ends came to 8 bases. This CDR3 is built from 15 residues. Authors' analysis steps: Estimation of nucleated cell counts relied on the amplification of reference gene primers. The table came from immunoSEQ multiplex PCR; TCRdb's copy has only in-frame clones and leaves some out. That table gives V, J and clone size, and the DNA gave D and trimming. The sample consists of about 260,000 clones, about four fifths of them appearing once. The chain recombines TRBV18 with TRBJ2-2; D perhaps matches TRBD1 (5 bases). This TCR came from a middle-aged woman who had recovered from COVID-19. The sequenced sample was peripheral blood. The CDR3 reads CASSPRTTNTGELFF. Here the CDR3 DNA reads TGTGCCAGCTCACCACGGACAACCAACACCGGGGAGCTGTTTTTT.